This T cell receptor beta chain was observed in a study of T cells in Graves' hyperthyroidism and ophthalmopathy. The CDR3 has 14 residues. V lost 6 bases and J 0 bases, leaving 10 bases between the germline ends. Germline values: CDR1 SGHDN, CDR2 FVKESK. Researchers amplified the TCR beta CDR3 regions from RNA transcripts. First-round RT-PCR of the TCR CDR3 relied on the HTBI primer set. One entry per CDR3 protein, called by TCRdb with MiXCR from the multiplex PCR reads. The sample contains roughly 400,000 distinct CDR3 sequences, 11% to 15% of which appear only once. This clonotype was detected only once.

Sequences were obtained from blood. This receptor was taken from a man aged 50 to 59 with Graves' ophthalmopathy. The gene calls are TRBV14 and TRBJ2-3; no firm D call. CDR3 bases: TGTGCCAGCAGACGGGCAGCTAGCACAGATACGCAGTATTTT. It is translated as CASRRAASTDTQYF. Complete variable domain (other parts from reference TRBV14 and TRBJ2-3): EAGVTQFPSHSVIEKGQTVTLRCDPISGHDNLYWYRRVMGKEIKFLLHFVKESKQDESGMPNNRFLAERTGGTYSTLKVQPAELEDSGVYFCASRRAASTDTQYFGPGTRLTVL.